The sequence of this T cell receptor (beta chain) was determined in a study of blood T cell repertoires in COVID-19. Seattle enrolled patients during active infection and tracked them longitudinally. Trimming removed 3 bases at V and 3 bases at J, with 11 bases between. Germline values: CDR1 MNHNS, CDR2 SASEGT. The CDR3 runs to 14 residues. The repertoire was sequenced with immunoSEQ multiplex PCR; TCRdb's copy has only in-frame clones and lacks some. The profile shows over 400,000 clones, around nine tenths of them singletons. The sample was peripheral blood. This TCR derives from a woman aged 50 to 65 with COVID-19, enrolled during active disease. V usage is TRBV6-1 and J usage is TRBJ1-1; no clear D. CDR3 coding DNA: TGTGCCAGCAGTGAGATCCAGGCTGACACTGAAGCTTTCTTT. Translation gives CASSEIQADTEAFF.